Listed below are T cell receptor beta chains from one sample, sequenced in a study of CD8 T cells in ankylosing spondylitis. TCRdb re-analysed the 5' RACE reads in MiXCR, keeping a single row per CDR3 protein. The data show over 30,000 distinct CDR3 sequences, around an eighth seen once. Sequencing was performed on synovial fluid, either unsorted or a sorted T cell fraction (not recorded which). These receptors came from a male donor with ankylosing spondylitis. Both conserved end residues are part of each CDR3. The D gene is left open where the match is weak. The size of a clone is reported for some rows only, either as once, few or many, or as a class for expanded clones.

TRBV27	TRBD1	TRBJ1-2	-	14	TGTGCCAGCAGTACCCGGACAGGGGATTATGGCTACACCTTC	CASSTRTGDYGYTF
TRBV6-1	TRBD2	TRBJ2-3	few	18	TGTGCCAGCAGTACAAGACTAGCGGGGACTTCTAGCACAGATACGCAGTATTTT	CASSTRLAGTSSTDTQYF
TRBV6-2/TRBV6-3	-	TRBJ2-7	many	15	TGTGCCAGCAATCCCTCCGGGACTGCCCCCTACGAGCAGTACTTC	CASNPSGTAPYEQYF
TRBV15	-	TRBJ2-3	-	15	TGTGCCACCAGCAGAGCACGGGGTTACACAGATACGCAGTATTTT	CATSRARGYTDTQYF
TRBV11-2	-	TRBJ2-7	-	15	TGTGCCAGCAGCTTAGATGCGGGCCTTCTCTACGAGCAGTACTTC	CASSLDAGLLYEQYF
TRBV19	-	TRBJ2-7	-	13	TGTGCCAGTAGTATCTCAGCAAGGTACGAGCAGTACTTC	CASSISARYEQYF
TRBV12-3/TRBV12-4	-	TRBJ2-4	few	16	TGTGCCAGCAGTTTCCGGGCTAAACTAGCCAAAAACATTCAGTACTTC	CASSFRAKLAKNIQYF
TRBV5-5	-	TRBJ2-7	-	13	TGTGCCAGCAGCTTGAGAGGATTCTACGAGCAGTACTTC	CASSLRGFYEQYF
TRBV12-3/TRBV12-4	-	TRBJ1-2	-	13	TGTGCCAGCAGCCTGAGGCCCATCTATGGCTACACCTTC	CASSLRPIYGYTF
TRBV29-1	TRBD1	TRBJ2-1	-	14	TGCAGCGTTTCCGGGACAGGGGACTACAATGAGCAGTTCTTC	CSVSGTGDYNEQFF
TRBV5-4	TRBD1	TRBJ1-2	-	14	TGTGCCAGCAGTCTGACAGGGACTGACTATGGCTACACCTTC	CASSLTGTDYGYTF
TRBV7-6	-	TRBJ2-3	-	15	TGTGCCAGCAGCTTAGGGCAGGGACGCACAGATACGCAGTATTTT	CASSLGQGRTDTQYF
TRBV6-1	-	TRBJ1-2	many	14	TGTGCCAGCAGTGAATCCGGGGAGCTCTATGGCTACACCTTC	CASSESGELYGYTF
TRBV20-1	TRBD1	TRBJ2-1	-	16	TGCAGACTTGTGCGTAAGGACAGGGCATCGAACAATGAGCAGTTCTTC	CRLVRKDRASNNEQFF
TRBV4-1	-	TRBJ1-1	-	12	TGCGCCAGCAGCCAAGATGGCGTTGAAGCTTTCTTT	CASSQDGVEAFF
TRBV11-2	TRBD2	TRBJ2-1	-	17	TGTGCCAGCAGCTTAGCCATGACTAGCGGGGGCTTCAATGAGCAGTTCTTC	CASSLAMTSGGFNEQFF
TRBV28	-	TRBJ2-3	many	15	TGTGCCAGCACCTTTCGACTCTCGGGACTCACTACGCAGTATTTT	CASTFRLSGLTTQYF
TRBV28	-	TRBJ2-2	large	13	TGTGCCAGCAGTTCTCGGGGGCGCGGGGAGCTGTTTTTT	CASSSRGRGELFF
TRBV20-1	-	TRBJ2-7	-	16	TGCAGTGCTAGTAAGCCGATTCGGGTTGCGGTCTACGAGCAGTACTTC	CSASKPIRVAVYEQYF
TRBV4-2	-	TRBJ1-2	hyperexpanded	14	TGTGCCAGCAGCCCCACTGGCGGGAGGGATGGCTACACCTTC	CASSPTGGRDGYTF
TRBV7-2	-	TRBJ2-3	medium-sized	15	TGTGCCAGCAGCTTAGTGGGGACTCCCACAGATACGCAGTATTTT	CASSLVGTPTDTQYF
TRBV20-1	TRBD1	TRBJ2-7	-	14	TGCAGTGCTAGACCGGACAGGGACGGTTCCGAGCAGTACTTC	CSARPDRDGSEQYF
TRBV4-2	-	TRBJ2-2	many	16	TGTGCCAGCAGCACCTTACCGGGACAGAACACCGGGGAGCTGTTTTTT	CASSTLPGQNTGELFF
TRBV5-6	-	TRBJ2-3	-	18	TGTGCCAGCAGCTTGGGTCTCCCGGGTTGGGGGTTGGGAGATACGCAGTATTTT	CASSLGLPGWGLGDTQYF
TRBV6-5	-	TRBJ2-7	few	15	TGTGCCAGCAGTTACAATGGAGGGTTAGGTTTGGAGCAGTACTTC	CASSYNGGLGLEQYF
TRBV9	-	TRBJ1-4	-	15	TGTGCCAGCAGCCAGCCGTCGGAGCCGACCGAAAAACTGTTTTTT	CASSQPSEPTEKLFF
TRBV7-2	-	TRBJ1-5	-	13	TGTGCCAGCAGCTTAGCCCCGGGCCAGCCCCAGCATTTT	CASSLAPGQPQHF
TRBV7-9	-	TRBJ2-4	medium-sized	16	TGTGCCAGCAGCGCCAGAGCGGATGAGTCCAAAAACATTCAGTACTTC	CASSARADESKNIQYF
TRBV7-3	-	TRBJ1-2	few	14	TGTGCCAGCAGCCCTTCGTGCGGAATGGGGGGCTACACCTTC	CASSPSCGMGGYTF
TRBV27	-	TRBJ1-5	few	15	TGTGCCAGCAGTTCCAGGGGTAGGGAGGTTCAGCCCCAGCATTTT	CASSSRGREVQPQHF
TRBV12-3/TRBV12-4	TRBD2	TRBJ2-7	few	13	TGTGCCAGCATTTCGGGACTACTCTACGAGCAGTACTTC	CASISGLLYEQYF
TRBV20-1	-	TRBJ2-2	many	13	TGCAGTGCAAGGGGATTCCACACCGGGGAGCTGTTTTTT	CSARGFHTGELFF
TRBV6-5	TRBD1	TRBJ1-2	many	15	TGTGCCAGCAGTTACGCGGGACAGCGTTTCCTTGGCTACACCTTC	CASSYAGQRFLGYTF
TRBV6-2/TRBV6-3	TRBD2	TRBJ2-1	many	15	TGTGCCAGCAGTTACCGGACTAGCGGAAACAATGAGCAGTTCTTC	CASSYRTSGNNEQFF
TRBV28	-	TRBJ2-1	-	15	TGTGCCAGCAGTGACCCCAGGGGGGTCGGCGATGAGCAGTTCTTC	CASSDPRGVGDEQFF
TRBV28	-	TRBJ1-5	-	14	TGTGCCAGCAGGTTAGGAGAGGGAAATCAGCCCCAGCATTTT	CASRLGEGNQPQHF
TRBV5-1	-	TRBJ1-2	many	12	TGCGCCAGCAGGGGGGATAACTATGGCTACACCTTC	CASRGDNYGYTF
TRBV7-9	-	TRBJ2-1	-	15	TGTGCCAGCAGCTTTCAGAGCCTCCCCCTGAATGAGCAGTTCTTC	CASSFQSLPLNEQFF